This T cell receptor beta chain appears in the sequencing data of a study of Graves' ophthalmopathy and Graves' hyperthyroidism. RNA transcripts were the template, and TCR beta CDR3 regions were amplified from them. Amplification began with first-round RT-PCR using HTBI primers, then second-round multiplex PCR was performed. TCRdb recomputed calls from the multiplex PCR reads with MiXCR, one row per CDR3 protein. The sample carries some 160,000 distinct CDR3 sequences, around 40% recorded once. Germline V CDR1 and CDR2: MNHEY, SMNVEV (reference sequence). Trimming took off 4 bases at V and 3 bases at J, with 13 bases between the two ends. The CDR3 consists of 14 residues. At least ten counts were recorded for this clonotype.

The chain couples TRBV27 to TRBJ2-7, with a tentative D call TRBD1 (6 bases). This receptor was obtained from a man aged 25 to 40 with Graves' ophthalmopathy. Input material: peripheral blood. The DNA for the CDR3 is TGTGCCAGCAGTTGGGGCCCAGGGGTCTACGAGCAGTACTTC. Protein product: CASSWGPGVYEQYF.